These 27 T cell receptor beta chains were sequenced from one sample in a study of molecular identifiers for immune sequencing clone quantification. TCRdb reprocessed the PCR reads via MiXCR and lists one record per CDR3 protein. The table shows 250,000 to 400,000 distinct CDR3 sequences, with around a fifth occurring only once. The sequenced material came from naive CD8+ T cells from blood, with Jurkat cell RNA spiked in. Subset defined: FACS-sorted CD8+CD4-CCR7+CD45RA+ naive T cells. The receptors come from a human donor in good health. Some libraries in this study had Jurkat cell RNA spiked in.

This clonotype was picked up a small number of times. The V gene is TRBV2, the J gene TRBJ2-1; 11 nucleotides line up with TRBD2. Trimming took 1 base from V and 7 from J; bases not matched to a gene: 3. Germline CDR1 SNHLY, CDR2 FYNNEI. This CDR3 region has 15 residues. This chain's CDR3 is CASSEVAGGGNEQFF. CDR3 DNA sequence: TGTGCCAGCAGTGAAGTAGCGGGGGGGGGAAATGAGCAGTTCTTC.

This clonotype was detected ten times or more. The chain has TRBV20-1 and TRBJ2-2, with D possibly TRBD2 on 6 matching bases. The CDR3 loop spans 13 amino acids. From germline, CDR1 is DFQATT and CDR2 SNEGSKA (reference sequence). The V end lost 5 bases, the J end lost 3 bases, and 10 bases lay between the germline ends. The CDR3 reads CSAHRDYTGELFF. The DNA of the CDR3 is TGCAGTGCTCACCGGGACTACACCGGGGAGCTGTTTTTT.

Concerning this clonotype: Just one base apart from a much larger clone, this may be a read error. The chain is built from TRBV6-5 and TRBJ2-7, with 7 bases aligning to TRBD1. The ends lost 2 bases at V and 2 bases at J; junction bases unmatched: 3. The CDR3 sequence is 14 residues long. Germline V gene lookup returns CDR1 MNHEY and CDR2 SVGAGI. CDR3 DNA: TGTGCCAGCAGTTACGGGGACAGTCCCTACGAGCAGTACTTC. The encoded protein is CASSYGDSPYEQYF.

This clonotype was counted ten times or more. This chain links TRBV29-1 with TRBJ2-5, with D possibly being TRBD1 (7 bases). Trimming left V 2 bases short and J 1 base short, with 14 bases between. The CDR3 covers 15 residues. Germline V lookup: CDR1 SQVTM, CDR2 ANQGSEA. CDR3: CSVERGDSLQETQYF. The CDR3 DNA reads TGCAGCGTTGAAAGGGGGGACAGCCTCCAAGAGACCCAGTACTTC.

This clonotype was counted ten times or more. In DNA form, the CDR3 reads TGTGCCAGCAACCCTACTCAGAACACTGAAGCTTTCTTT. Its translation: CASNPTQNTEAFF. This chain links TRBV7-9 with TRBJ1-1, with unresolved D. The V gene lost 7 bases and the J gene lost 1 base, with 10 bases spanning the gap. Germline V CDR1 and CDR2: SEHNR, FQNEAQ (reference sequence). There are 13 residues in the CDR3. The full variable domain, rest sourced from reference TRBV7-9 and TRBJ1-1, is DTGVSQNPRHKITKRGQNVTFRCDPISEHNRLYWYRQTLGQGPEFLTYFQNEAQLEKSRLLSDRFSAERPKGSFSTLEIQRTEQGDSAMYLCASNPTQNTEAFFGQGTRLTVV.

There are many counts of this clonotype. V usage is TRBV19 and J usage is TRBJ2-2, with D possibly matching TRBD2 (6 bases). Trimming took 6 bases from V and 0 from J, leaving 11 bases between them. Germline CDR1 is LNHDA and CDR2 is SQIVND (reference sequence). This CDR3 is 15 amino acids long. This CDR3 reads CASSLSGPNTGELFF. The CDR3 nucleotides are TGTGCCAGTAGCCTAAGCGGGCCGAACACCGGGGAGCTGTTTTTT.

The chain carries TRBV4-3 and TRBJ2-1; 8 bases agree with TRBD2. The CDR3 covers 15 residues. J gave up 9 bases and V 0 bases, and 7 bases lay outside the gene matches. Germline V gene lookup returns CDR1 LGHNA and CDR2 YSLEER. CDR3 amino acids: CASSQEESLAGEQFF. The CDR3 DNA sequence: TGCGCCAGCAGCCAAGAAGAGAGCCTAGCGGGTGAGCAGTTCTTC.

This clonotype showed up many times. V and J are TRBV12-3 or TRBV12-4 and TRBJ1-1; TRBD1 matches 8 bases. This CDR3 contains 15 residues. V lost 0 bases to trimming and J lost 5 bases; unmatched junction nucleotides: 5. DNA of the CDR3: TGTGCCAGCAGTTTAGCAGCGACAGGGGCTACTGAAGCTTTCTTT. This gives the protein CASSLAATGATEAFF.

This clonotype occurred a few times. The chain is built from TRBV20-1 and TRBJ2-7, with 8 bases fitting TRBD2. With 0 bases clipped from V and 7 bases from J, the junction kept 14 bases outside the gene matches. This CDR3 is built from 16 residues. In germline, CDR1 is DFQATT, CDR2 SNEGSKA (reference sequence). CDR3 protein: CSARDQGVAGRGEQYF. Here the CDR3 DNA reads TGCAGTGCTAGAGATCAGGGTGTAGCGGGAAGGGGTGAGCAGTACTTC.

The rearrangement joins TRBV7-9 to TRBJ2-3, with 7 bases lining up with TRBD2. The V segment lost 5 bases and the J segment 6 bases; nucleotides outside the gene matches: 14. Germline V gene data show CDR1 as SEHNR and CDR2 as FQNEAQ (reference sequence). The CDR3 is 16 residues long. CDR3 sequence (DNA): TGTGCCAGCAGCCCTAGAGTCTGGGAGGGACGGGATACGCAGTATTTT. Its translation: CASSPRVWEGRDTQYF.

In this sample, this clonotype turned up many times. The J gene is TRBJ1-5, the V gene TRBV4-2, with unresolved D. Germline CDR1 LGHNA, CDR2 YNFKEQ. Trimming left V 3 bases short and J 0 bases short, with 9 bases between. This CDR3 is built from 15 residues. The DNA for the CDR3 is TGTGCCAGCAGCCATACAGAGTCTAGCAATCAGCCCCAGCATTTT. It translates to CASSHTESSNQPQHF.

In its sample, this clonotype was seen many times. The chain couples TRBV19 to TRBJ2-2; 8 nucleotides line up with TRBD2. Germline CDR1 is LNHDA and CDR2 is SQIVND (reference sequence). CDR3 length equals 15 residues. V was clipped by 3 bases and J by 5 bases; unmatched bases: 5. In DNA form, the CDR3 reads TGTGCCAGTAGTATTATGTCTAGCGGGACCGGGGAGCTGTTTTTT. Translation: CASSIMSSGTGELFF.

This clonotype has at least ten counts. This rearrangement joins TRBV7-9 to TRBJ1-1; D is undetermined. The CDR3 has 14 residues. Trimming shortened V by 4 bases and J by 2 bases, and 11 bases separated the two germline ends. Germline V CDR1 and CDR2: SEHNR, FQNEAQ (reference sequence). This chain's CDR3 is CASSSVTINTEAFF. CDR3 DNA: TGTGCCAGCAGCTCAGTGACAATAAACACTGAAGCTTTCTTT.

This clonotype was found many times. The V and J genes are TRBV5-4 and TRBJ2-7; D is unresolved. The V and J ends lost 2 bases and 6 bases respectively, with 12 bases between them. CDR3 size: 13 residues. CDR1 and CDR2 (germline): SGHNT, YYREEE (reference sequence). CDR3 sequence: CASSFYKAGEQYF. In nucleotides, the CDR3 is TGTGCCAGCAGCTTTTATAAGGCTGGCGAGCAGTACTTC.

This clonotype occurred many times. CDR3 amino acids: CASSLSNGDSSNQPQHF. CDR3 nucleotide sequence: TGTGCCAGCAGTTTGAGCAATGGGGACAGTTCCAATCAGCCCCAGCATTTT. The chain combines TRBV12-3 or TRBV12-4 with TRBJ1-5; 7 bases match TRBD1. J gave up 3 bases and V 3 bases, and 11 bases lay outside the gene matches. The CDR3 has 17 amino acids.

The rearrangement joins TRBV13 to TRBJ2-3; TRBD1 agrees at 8 bases. Looked up from germline, CDR1 is PRHDT and CDR2 is FYEKMQ (reference sequence). The CDR3 is 15 amino acids. The ends lost 5 bases at V and 6 bases at J; junction bases unmatched: 10. The DNA of the CDR3 is TGTGCCAGCAGCCAAGGACAGGGCTGGGTGGATACGCAGTATTTT. It is translated as CASSQGQGWVDTQYF.

This clonotype was detected once. At one of its ends the junction is not consistent with the germline gene, which may arise from a read error. CDR3 DNA: TGCAGCGTTGCAGGTCCCGGGGAGCTGGTTTTT. Translating it yields CSVAGPGELVF. The chain recombines TRBV29-1 with TRBJ2-2, with D perhaps matching TRBD2 (5 bases). CDR3 length: 11 amino acids. CDR1 is SQVTM and CDR2 is ANQGSEA in the germline V gene.

The CDR3 region is CASSVRGQGADTQYF. The CDR3 region has the DNA TGTGCCAGCAGCGTAAGGGGACAGGGGGCAGATACGCAGTATTTT. The chain couples TRBV9 to TRBJ2-3; 11 positions agree with TRBD1. CDR3 length equals 15 residues. CDR1 is SGDLS, CDR2 YYNGEE, per germline. Trimming removed 1 base from V and 4 bases from J; junction bases left unmatched: 2.

The sample holds many counts of this clonotype. This chain connects TRBV7-2 to TRBJ2-1; 8 bases are shared with TRBD2. Germline V CDR1 and CDR2: SGHTA, FQGNSA. V lost 1 base and J lost 2; bases outside the gene matches: 4. This CDR3 has 16 residues. In nucleotides, the CDR3 is TGTGCCAGCAGCTTAGATCCGGGACTAGCCTACAATGAGCAGTTCTTC. It translates to CASSLDPGLAYNEQFF.

This clonotype was seen many times. The chain uses TRBV4-1 and TRBJ2-2; no reliable D call. V lost 0 bases, J lost 3 bases, and 5 bases lay in between. Germline loops: CDR1 MGHRA, CDR2 YSYEKL. This CDR3 contains 14 residues. CDR3 DNA sequence: TGCGCCAGCAGCCAAGAAAAGTACACCGGGGAGCTGTTTTTT. Protein product: CASSQEKYTGELFF.

Many counts were recorded for this clonotype. The chain joins TRBV29-1 to TRBJ2-3; D is possibly TRBD1 (5 bases). The germline gives CDR1 SQVTM, CDR2 ANQGSEA. The CDR3 consists of 13 residues. The V and J ends lost 3 bases and 6 bases respectively, with 13 bases between them. The CDR3 coding sequence is TGCAGCGTTGACCGGCAGGGCGGCGATACGCAGTATTTT. Its translation: CSVDRQGGDTQYF.

V and J are TRBV19 and TRBJ2-3; D call uncertain. With 3 bases removed from V and 4 bases from J, the gap between germline ends came to 11 bases. The germline V gene has CDR1 LNHDA and CDR2 SQIVND (reference sequence). The length of the CDR3 is 14 residues. In DNA, the CDR3 is TGTGCCAGTAGTATGATGGGCAGCTCAGATACGCAGTATTTT. Protein product: CASSMMGSSDTQYF.

This sequence joins TRBV14 and TRBJ1-6; no clear D. This CDR3 spans 17 amino acids. Trimming shortened V by 1 base and J by 2 bases, and 12 bases separated the two germline ends. Germline V gives CDR1 SGHDN, CDR2 FVKESK. The CDR3 nucleotides read TGTGCCAGCAGCCAAGGGGAGGGAGAGGCCTATAATTCACCCCTCCACTTT. The encoded protein is CASSQGEGEAYNSPLHF.

This clonotype appeared many times. The chain employs TRBV27 and TRBJ2-1, with D perhaps TRBD1 or TRBD2 (5 bases each). This CDR3 spans 12 amino acids. Trimming left V 2 bases short and J 8 bases short, with 7 bases between. The germline gives CDR1 MNHEY, CDR2 SMNVEV (reference sequence). The DNA for the CDR3 is TGTGCCAGCAGTTTAGTGGGGGATGAGCAGTTCTTC. Translating it yields CASSLVGDEQFF.

Many counts were recorded for this clonotype. The chain combines TRBV12-3 or TRBV12-4 with TRBJ2-1, with 10 bases that match TRBD1. Trimming removed 5 bases from V and 8 bases from J; junction bases left unmatched: 9. The CDR3 runs 15 residues. In DNA, the CDR3 is TGTGCCAGCAGTCCCGAGGGGACAGGGGATCATGAGCAGTTCTTC. Amino acid sequence: CASSPEGTGDHEQFF.

This clonotype was seen more than once but under ten times. V gene TRBV14 combines with J gene TRBJ2-7; D is perhaps TRBD2 (6 bases). CDR1 and CDR2 (germline): SGHDN, FVKESK. CDR3 length: 14 amino acids. The V end was cut by 5 bases, the J end by 6 bases, with 17 bases between. DNA for the CDR3: TGTGCCAGCAGCACCTTGACTAGTTTTCGCGAGCAGTACTTC. Translating it yields CASSTLTSFREQYF. Supplemented by reference TRBV14 and TRBJ2-7, the full variable domain reads EAGVTQFPSHSVIEKGQTVTLRCDPISGHDNLYWYRRVMGKEIKFLLHFVKESKQDESGMPNNRFLAERTGGTYSTLKVQPAELEDSGVYFCASSTLTSFREQYFGPGTRLTVT.

The chain has TRBV9 and TRBJ2-7; TRBD1 agrees at 7 bases. The trim removed 0 bases at V and 2 bases at J, leaving 5 bases unmatched. CDR3 length: 15 residues. In germline, CDR1 is SGDLS, CDR2 YYNGEE. The CDR3 spells CASSVGQGTAYEQYF. DNA for the CDR3: TGTGCCAGCAGCGTAGGACAGGGTACCGCCTACGAGCAGTACTTC.